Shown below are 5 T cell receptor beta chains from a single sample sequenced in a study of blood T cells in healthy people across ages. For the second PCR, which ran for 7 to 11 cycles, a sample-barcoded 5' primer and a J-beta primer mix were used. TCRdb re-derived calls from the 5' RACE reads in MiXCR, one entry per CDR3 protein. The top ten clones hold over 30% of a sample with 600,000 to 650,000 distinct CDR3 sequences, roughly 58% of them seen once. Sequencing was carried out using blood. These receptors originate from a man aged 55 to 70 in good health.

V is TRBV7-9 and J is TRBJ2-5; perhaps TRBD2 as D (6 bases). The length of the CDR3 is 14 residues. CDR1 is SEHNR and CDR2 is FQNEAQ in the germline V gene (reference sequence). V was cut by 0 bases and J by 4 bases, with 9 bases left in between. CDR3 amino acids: CASSLARRVETQYF. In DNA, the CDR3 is TGTGCCAGCAGCTTAGCGAGGAGGGTAGAGACCCAGTACTTC.

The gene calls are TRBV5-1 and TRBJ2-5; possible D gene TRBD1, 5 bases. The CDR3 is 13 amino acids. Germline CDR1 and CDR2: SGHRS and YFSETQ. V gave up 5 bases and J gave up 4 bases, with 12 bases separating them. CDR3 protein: CASRSRETETQYF. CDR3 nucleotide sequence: TGCGCCAGCAGATCCAGGGAAACAGAGACCCAGTACTTC.

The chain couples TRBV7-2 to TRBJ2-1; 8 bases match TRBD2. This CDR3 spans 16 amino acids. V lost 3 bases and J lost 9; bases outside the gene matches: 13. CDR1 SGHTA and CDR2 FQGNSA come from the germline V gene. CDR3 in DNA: TGTGCCAGCAGCTTTGGAGACGGGGGGGCCTTACCTGAGCAGTTCTTC. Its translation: CASSFGDGGALPEQFF.

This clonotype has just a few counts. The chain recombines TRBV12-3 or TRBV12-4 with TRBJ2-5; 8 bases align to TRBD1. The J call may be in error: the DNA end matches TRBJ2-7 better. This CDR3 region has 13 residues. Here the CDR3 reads CASSRTGLNEQYF. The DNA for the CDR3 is TGTGCCAGCAGTCGGACAGGGCTCAACGAGCAGTACTTC.

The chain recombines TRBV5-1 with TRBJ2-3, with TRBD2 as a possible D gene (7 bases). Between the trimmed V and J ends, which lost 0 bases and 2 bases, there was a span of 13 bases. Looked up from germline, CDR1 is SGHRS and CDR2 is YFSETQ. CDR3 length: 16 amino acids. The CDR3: CASSLGRGAITDTQYF. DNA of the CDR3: TGCGCCAGCAGCTTGGGACGGGGGGCGATCACAGATACGCAGTATTTT.